Listed below are T cell receptor beta chains from one sample, sequenced in a study of shared clonotypes between healthy human individuals. TCRdb keeps only in-frame clones here, not all; method: immunoSEQ multiplex PCR. The sample comprises 950,000 to 1,200,000 clones, 77% of which are singletons, and 0.89% rests with the top ten. Input material: memory CD4+ T cells from PBMCs. The receptors here all came from a man between 18 and 35 years old in good health. Some clones in this sample may be carry-over from other donors' samples. Each CDR3 is given with its conserved first and last residue. Fields, in order: V gene, clone size, J gene, D gene, CDR3 DNA, CDR3 protein. D genes are given only for firm matches. Clone size is stated in some rows and not others, as once, few, many or a class when expanded.

TRBV5-1	NA	TRBJ2-7	NA	TGCGCCAGCAGCTTGGCCGGGGACCTCTCCTACGAGCAGTACTTC	CASSLAGDLSYEQYF
TRBV4-3	NA	TRBJ2-3	NA	TGCGCCAGCAGCCAAGGGTCCGGTGGCACAGATACGCAGTATTTT	CASSQGSGGTDTQYF
TRBV5-4	NA	TRBJ2-5	TRBD2	TGTGCCAGCAGCTTGCTCTCGGGCGGGAGTTCCCAAGAGACCCAGTACTTC	CASSLLSGGSSQETQYF
TRBV5-1	few	TRBJ1-5	NA	TGCGCCAGCAGCTTGGATGGCACAAGCAACAATCAGCCCCAGCATTTT	CASSLDGTSNNQPQHF
TRBV18	NA	TRBJ2-5	NA	TGTGCCAGCTCACTCCCCTCCGGGACCCAGTACTTC	CASSLPSGTQYF
TRBV18	NA	TRBJ1-2	TRBD1	TGTGCCAGCTCATTAGACAGGGTTGAGAGTGGCTACACCTTC	CASSLDRVESGYTF
TRBV11-2	NA	TRBJ2-7	TRBD1	TGTGCCACCCGGACAGGGGTCGAGCAGTACTTC	CATRTGVEQYF
TRBV15	NA	TRBJ2-5	NA	TGTGCCACCAGCAGAGGGATTCTCCAAGAGACCCAGTACTTC	CATSRGILQETQYF
TRBV6-1	NA	TRBJ1-2	NA	TGTGCCAGCAAGAGGGGCTATGGCTACACCTTC	CASKRGYGYTF
TRBV6-5	NA	TRBJ1-1	NA	TGTGCCAGCAGTTACACGAACACTGAAGCTTTCTTT	CASSYTNTEAFF
TRBV19	NA	TRBJ1-4	NA	TGTGCCAGTACCCGGACTTCGGCTAATGAAAAACTGTTTTTT	CASTRTSANEKLFF
TRBV13	NA	TRBJ2-7	NA	TGTGCCAGCAGCATCGCATACGAGCAGTACTTC	CASSIAYEQYF
TRBV11-3	NA	TRBJ2-2	NA	TGTGCCAGCAGCTCTTATTCCGCCGGGGAGCTGTTTTTT	CASSSYSAGELFF
TRBV2	NA	TRBJ2-7	NA	TGTGCCAGCAAGCGATTATCCTACGAGCAGTACTTC	CASKRLSYEQYF